The present TCR beta chain was sequenced within a study of long-term antiretroviral therapy in people with HIV. Study-level results: HIV repertoires spanned narrower CDR3 length ranges than controls.

Germline V gene data show CDR1 as MNHEY and CDR2 as SMNVEV (reference sequence). The CDR3 length is 14 residues. Trimming removed 3 bases at V and 1 base at J, with 8 bases between. The authors ran the immunoSEQ assay, v3.0, at survey level. Libraries were prepared by immunoSEQ multiplex PCR; TCRdb keeps only in-frame clonotypes and omits some of them. Of 20,000 to 25,000 clones in the sample, 70% to 85% are singletons; the top ten hold roughly a tenth. As concerns this clone: Its specificity is unknown.

Sequences were derived from unsorted PBMCs, sampled 4.1 years after starting antiretroviral therapy. The sequence came from a woman aged 40 to 50 with HIV. The chain recombines TRBV27 with TRBJ2-3; D call uncertain. The CDR3 coding sequence is TGTGCCAGCAGTTTCGGGCGTGGCACAGATACGCAGTATTTT. Amino acids: CASSFGRGTDTQYF.